This T cell receptor beta chain appears in the sequencing data of a study of memory CD4+ T cells and cytomegalovirus serostatus. Study-wide background: Healthy Belgian adult donors included under ten CMV-positive and some 24 CMV-negative people. Findings of the study overall: Of under 200 reported CMV TCRbeta sequences, some 70 were found in memory CD4+ repertoires.

The sort gate was single viable CD3+CD4+CD8-CD45RO+ cells for memory CD4+ T cells. Donors' CMV status reflects serum IgG against pp150, pp28, p38, p52. Data came from immunoSEQ multiplex PCR; TCRdb stores just in-frame clones and leaves some out. The sample contains 80,000 or so clones, about 78% of which appear only once. As concerns this clone: Antigen unknown.

Germline V gives CDR1 LNHDA, CDR2 SQIVND (reference sequence). The CDR3 is 14 amino acids. Trimming took 6 bases from V and 7 from J, leaving 15 bases between them. The origin of this receptor is an adult in good health and CMV-seropositive. Sequenced sample: memory CD4+ T cells from blood. The J gene is TRBJ1-4, the V gene TRBV19; TRBD1 might be the D (5 bases). CDR3 sequence reads: CASSPLGAGEKLFF. CDR3 bases: TGTGCCAGTAGCCCTCTTGGGGCGGGTGAAAAACTGTTTTTT. Filled out from reference TRBV19 and TRBJ1-4, the complete variable domain reads DGGITQSPKYLFRKEGQNVTLSCEQNLNHDAMYWYRQDPGQGLRLIYYSQIVNDFQKGDIAEGYSVSREKKESFPLTVTSAQKNPTAFYLCASSPLGAGEKLFFGSGTQLSVL.